This is a list of T cell receptor beta chains from one sample in a study of identical twins. TCRdb reprocessed the 5' RACE reads via MiXCR and lists one record per CDR3 protein. The sample carries roughly 280,000 distinct CDR3 sequences, 9.5% recorded once. This same sample was also taken into another study, of yellow fever vaccine responses in identical twins.

Sequences were obtained from CD8+ T cells sorted from blood. These receptors all stem from a woman aged 18-29 years in good health. Each CDR3 is given with its conserved first and last residue. Size values are once, few and many counts, or a class for expanded clones, and some rows have none.

size: NA
J: TRBJ2-4
V: TRBV30
CDR3: CAWRPHADPGKNIQYF

size: many
J: TRBJ2-3
V: TRBV12-3/TRBV12-4
CDR3: CASSLLWGEADTQYF

size: many
J: TRBJ2-7
V: TRBV24-1
CDR3: CATSGPAGGSEQYF

size: many
J: TRBJ1-1
V: TRBV11-3
CDR3: CASSPVPGAEAFF

size: many
J: TRBJ2-5
V: TRBV4-1
CDR3: CASSPEGLAGTTVGQETQYF

size: NA
J: TRBJ2-7
V: TRBV7-8
CDR3: CASSEQAFTNEQYF

size: few
J: TRBJ1-4
V: TRBV27
CDR3: CASKGEGGANEKLFF

size: few
J: TRBJ1-6
V: TRBV5-1
CDR3: CASWAGVGSNSPLHF

size: many
J: TRBJ2-1
V: TRBV4-1
CDR3: CASSQVGVSIDEQFF

size: many
J: TRBJ2-1
V: TRBV4-3
CDR3: CASSQDRAVSSYNEQFF

size: NA
J: TRBJ2-1
V: TRBV18
CDR3: CASSPHPGLDEQFF

size: many
J: TRBJ2-1
V: TRBV27
CDR3: CASSLRGIGLAGTSSYNEQFF

size: many
J: TRBJ2-7
V: TRBV5-1
CDR3: CASSLRGLKKDYEQYF

size: NA
J: TRBJ2-7
V: TRBV6-1
CDR3: CASSEGRFFEQYF

size: NA
J: TRBJ2-5
V: TRBV18
CDR3: CASSPVGGPGETQYF

size: NA
J: TRBJ2-7
V: TRBV10-2
CDR3: CASREGLAGPYEQYF

size: NA
J: TRBJ2-3
V: TRBV2
CDR3: CASSGGGGSTDTQYF

size: once
J: TRBJ2-6
V: TRBV6-4
CDR3: CASSDSILGGANVLTF

size: many
J: TRBJ2-2
V: TRBV12-3/TRBV12-4
CDR3: CASSPDPGLGELFF

size: many
J: TRBJ2-1
V: TRBV29-1
CDR3: CSVEIWGDEQFF